What follows are 15 T cell receptor beta chains derived from one specimen sequenced in a study of response to subunit inactivated influenza vaccine. Each CDR3 protein gets one entry after TCRdb re-called the RT-PCR reads with MiXCR. There are roughly 500,000 distinct CDR3 sequences in the sample; 15% to 20% occur only once, and 3% to 3.5% lies in the top ten. The specimen comprised CD4+ T cells sorted from PBMCs, sampled around 25 months after vaccination. Receptors were obtained from a man between 50 and 75 years old who received an inactivated influenza vaccine.

This chain links TRBV18 with TRBJ2-3; TRBD1 is a possible D gene (6 bases). The CDR3 sequence is 15 residues long. The V end was cut by 3 bases, the J end by 2 bases, with 12 bases between. CDR1 and CDR2 (germline): KGHSH, LQKENI. Here the CDR3 DNA reads TGTGCCAGCTCACCTACGGGACACCACACAGATACGCAGTATTTT. Protein product: CASSPTGHHTDTQYF.

The chain combines TRBV9 with TRBJ2-3; possible D gene TRBD1, 6 bases. Trimming shortened V by 2 bases and J by 1 base, and 11 bases separated the two germline ends. The CDR3 extends over 15 amino acids. Germline lookup yields CDR1 SGDLS and CDR2 YYNGEE. The chain's CDR3 is CASSVRQDGTDTQYF. The CDR3 DNA is TGTGCCAGCAGCGTCAGACAGGACGGCACAGATACGCAGTATTTT.

This clonotype turned up a few times. The rearrangement joins TRBV5-6 to TRBJ1-2; possible D gene TRBD1, 5 bases. Per the germline V gene, CDR1 is SGHDT and CDR2 is YYEEEE. This CDR3 is 13 amino acids long. The V end was cut by 2 bases, the J end by 2 bases, with 7 bases between. CDR3 sequence: CASSFQGNYGYTF. CDR3 nucleotides: TGTGCCAGCAGCTTTCAGGGAAACTATGGCTACACCTTC.

This clonotype was seen a few times. The chain carries TRBV20-1 and TRBJ1-4, with D hard to call. The CDR3 sequence is 14 residues long. V was clipped by 1 base and J by 5 bases, with 11 bases between them. The germline V gene encodes CDR1 DFQATT and CDR2 SNEGSKA (reference sequence). The CDR3 sequence is CSARAREQNEKLFF. CDR3 nucleotide sequence: TGCAGTGCTAGAGCGAGGGAGCAGAATGAAAAACTGTTTTTT.

The sample holds a few counts of this clonotype. The chain recombines TRBV29-1 with TRBJ2-2; TRBD1 matches at 7 bases. Germline CDR1 is SQVTM and CDR2 is ANQGSEA. This CDR3 is built from 15 residues. V gave up 5 bases and J gave up 4 bases; unmatched junction bases: 10. The CDR3 loop is CSVKTGSRATGELFF. The CDR3 DNA is TGCAGCGTTAAGACAGGGAGTAGAGCCACCGGGGAGCTGTTTTTT.

V is TRBV20-1 and J is TRBJ2-1; 10 bases line up with TRBD2. The CDR3 has 17 residues. Germline-derived CDR1 and CDR2 are DFQATT and SNEGSKA (reference sequence). With V trimmed by 3 bases and J by 0 bases, 8 bases remained unmatched. CDR3 in DNA: TGCAGTGCTAGGCCCCTAGCGGGAGTAACCTCCTACAATGAGCAGTTCTTC. It specifies CSARPLAGVTSYNEQFF.

The chain links TRBV5-1 to TRBJ2-1; D perhaps matches TRBD1 (5 bases). This CDR3 is built from 15 residues. Germline CDR1 is SGHRS and CDR2 is YFSETQ. V was clipped by 4 bases and J by 3 bases, with 14 bases between them. The CDR3 region has the DNA TGCGCCAGCAGCACGCAGGGAAAGGACTACAATGAGCAGTTCTTC. It encodes CASSTQGKDYNEQFF.

This clonotype was detected a few times. CDR3 sequence (DNA): TGTGCCAGCAGCTTGGTCCGGGGGGGCATCGATGAGCAGTTCTTC. It specifies CASSLVRGGIDEQFF. This sequence joins TRBV5-5 and TRBJ2-1; 8 positions match TRBD2. Germline V lookup: CDR1 SGHKS, CDR2 YYEKEE (reference sequence). The V and J ends lost 0 bases and 8 bases, in that order; junction bases with no gene match: 7. This CDR3 has 15 residues. The full variable domain, rest sourced from reference TRBV5-5 and TRBJ2-1, is DAGVTQSPTHLIKTRGQQVTLRCSPISGHKSVSWYQQVLGQGPQFIFQYYEKEERGRGNFPDRFSARQFPNYSSELNVNALLLGDSALYLCASSLVRGGIDEQFFGPGTRLTVL.

V gene TRBV29-1 combines with J gene TRBJ2-5; 8 bases agree with TRBD1. V was clipped by 7 bases and J by 4 bases; unmatched bases: 5. Per germline, CDR1 SQVTM and CDR2 ANQGSEA. The CDR3 runs to 12 residues. The CDR3 is CSGQGSRETQYF. CDR3 nucleotide sequence: TGCAGCGGACAGGGGTCACGAGAGACCCAGTACTTC.

This clonotype was seen only a few times. The chain joins TRBV20-1 to TRBJ1-1, with D possibly TRBD1 on 5 matching bases. Trimming cost V 6 bases and J 3 bases, with 14 bases left between them. CDR3 length: 13 residues. Germline CDR1 and CDR2: DFQATT and SNEGSKA (reference sequence). The CDR3 nucleotides read TGCAGTGCCCGCTTAGGGGCGTACACTGAAGCTTTCTTT. Translation: CSARLGAYTEAFF.

This rearrangement joins TRBV20-1 to TRBJ1-2, with D tentatively TRBD1 (5 bases). Germline V lookup: CDR1 DFQATT, CDR2 SNEGSKA (reference sequence). The V gene lost 0 bases and the J gene lost 3 bases, with 20 bases spanning the gap. This CDR3 is built from 17 residues. DNA for the CDR3: TGCAGTGCTAGAGATTCTGTTTTGGGGGGTAGGGACTATGGCTACACCTTC. Protein sequence: CSARDSVLGGRDYGYTF.

This clonotype was recorded a few times. CDR3 bases: TGTGCCAGCAGTTTGATACGGACGGGCAACACCGGGGAGCTGTTTTTT. It encodes CASSLIRTGNTGELFF. The J gene is TRBJ2-2, the V gene TRBV6-2 or TRBV6-3; D gene ambiguous. CDR1 and CDR2 (germline): MNHEY, SVGEGT. This CDR3 region has 16 residues. The V gene lost 4 bases and the J gene lost 2 bases, with 14 bases spanning the gap.

V gene TRBV27 combines with J gene TRBJ2-2; TRBD2 is a possible D gene (5 bases). V was trimmed by 4 bases and J by 6 bases, leaving 18 bases between them. Germline CDR1 and CDR2: MNHEY and SMNVEV (reference sequence). The length of the CDR3 is 16 residues. The CDR3 DNA is TGTGCCAGCAGTTCCTCACCGTTGTTTAGCGCCGGGGAGCTGTTTTTT. Its protein product is CASSSSPLFSAGELFF.

V and J are TRBV7-2 and TRBJ2-2; 8 bases fit TRBD2. After removal of 5 bases from V and 7 bases from J, the junction contained 12 bases not matched to a gene. The CDR3 totals 16 residues. CDR1 and CDR2 (germline): SGHTA, FQGNSA. The CDR3 coding sequence is TGTGCCAGCAGCCCTTCTCACGGGAGGGCCGGCGGGGAGCTGTTTTTT. Translating it yields CASSPSHGRAGGELFF.

There are a few counts of this clonotype. This rearrangement joins TRBV6-4 to TRBJ2-1, with TRBD2 matching 7 bases. Losses at the gene ends were 4 bases for V and 5 bases for J; bases not matched to a gene: 5. Germline CDR1 and CDR2: MRHNA and SNTAGT. CDR3 length: 14 amino acids. CDR3 in amino acids: CASSAPRGDNEQFF. The DNA of the CDR3 is TGTGCCAGCAGTGCTCCACGGGGGGACAATGAGCAGTTCTTC.